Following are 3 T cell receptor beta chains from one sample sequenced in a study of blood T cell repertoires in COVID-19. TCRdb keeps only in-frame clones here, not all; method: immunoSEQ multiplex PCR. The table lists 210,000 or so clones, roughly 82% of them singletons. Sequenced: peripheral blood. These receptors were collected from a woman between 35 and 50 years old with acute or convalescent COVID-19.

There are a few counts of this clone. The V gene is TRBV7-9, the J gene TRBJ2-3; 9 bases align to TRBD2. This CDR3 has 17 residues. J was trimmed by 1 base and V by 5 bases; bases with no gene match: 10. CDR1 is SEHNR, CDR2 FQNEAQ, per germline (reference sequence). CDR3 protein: CASSHQRASGGTDTQYF. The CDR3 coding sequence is TGTGCCAGCAGCCACCAGAGGGCTAGCGGGGGCACAGATACGCAGTATTTT.

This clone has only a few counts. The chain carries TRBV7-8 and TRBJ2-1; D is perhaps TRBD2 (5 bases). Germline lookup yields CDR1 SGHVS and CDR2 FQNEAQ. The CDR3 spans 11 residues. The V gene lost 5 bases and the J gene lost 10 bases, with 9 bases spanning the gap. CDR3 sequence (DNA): TGTGCCAGCAGCCTCTGGGAGGAGCAGTTCTTC. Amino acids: CASSLWEEQFF.

CDR3 region: CAYAGGPRADTQYF. CDR3 nucleotides: TGTGCCTATGCAGGGGGGCCGCGAGCAGATACGCAGTATTTT. The chain has TRBV2 and TRBJ2-3; possibly TRBD1 for D (7 bases). V was pared by 11 bases and J by 4 bases, with 19 bases between. CDR3 length: 14 amino acids. From germline, CDR1 is SNHLY and CDR2 FYNNEI.